What follows are 15 T cell receptor beta chains derived from one specimen sequenced in a study of blood T cell repertoires in COVID-19. Here immunoSEQ multiplex PCR was the method, and the copy in TCRdb shows in-frame clones only, minus some. This table has around 64,000 clones, around 86% appearing once. The sequenced material came from peripheral blood. These receptor sequences come from a woman in her late teens or twenties with acute or convalescent COVID-19.

The V call is TRBV7-2, the J call TRBJ2-3; maybe TRBD2 (5 bases). The germline gives CDR1 SGHTA, CDR2 FQGNSA. Trimming took 1 base from V and 6 from J, leaving 8 bases between them. The CDR3 totals 13 residues. Here the CDR3 reads CASSLGRRDTQYF. The CDR3 nucleotides read TGTGCCAGCAGCTTAGGGCGGAGGGATACGCAGTATTTT.

This chain uses TRBV5-1 with TRBJ2-1; 12 bases agree with TRBD2. Trimming removed 4 bases from V and 5 bases from J; junction bases left unmatched: 1. The germline gives CDR1 SGHRS, CDR2 YFSETQ. This CDR3 region has 14 residues. The CDR3, as DNA: TGCGCCAGCAGCCCTAGCGGGGGGGACAATGAGCAGTTCTTC. This codes for CASSPSGGDNEQFF.

The chain joins TRBV6-5 to TRBJ1-2; 7 bases map to TRBD1. In germline, CDR1 is MNHEY, CDR2 SVGAGI. V lost 2 bases to trimming and J lost 2 bases; unmatched junction nucleotides: 5. This CDR3 has 15 amino acids. The CDR3 region has the DNA TGTGCCAGCAGTTACGATAGGGGGCTGAACTATGGCTACACCTTC. This translates into CASSYDRGLNYGYTF.

J is TRBJ2-3 and V is TRBV13, with D maybe TRBD1 (5 bases). This CDR3 comprises 14 residues. The ends were cut back, 5 bases at V and 2 bases at J, with 11 bases in the middle. Germline CDR1 PRHDT, CDR2 FYEKMQ (reference sequence). CDR3 residues: CASSQRTFTDTQYF. The DNA of the CDR3 is TGTGCCAGCAGCCAAAGGACATTCACAGATACGCAGTATTTT.

This chain uses TRBV5-4 with TRBJ2-1, with 11 bases matching TRBD2. The CDR3 totals 15 residues. With 4 bases clipped from V and 9 bases from J, the junction kept 9 bases outside the gene matches. The germline gives CDR1 SGHNT, CDR2 YYREEE (reference sequence). CDR3 sequence reads: CASSQTSGAASEQFF. As DNA, the CDR3 is TGTGCCAGCAGCCAGACTAGCGGGGCAGCTAGTGAGCAGTTCTTC.

V gene TRBV6-5 combines with J gene TRBJ1-1, with a tentative D call TRBD1 (6 bases). This CDR3 is 15 amino acids long. Germline CDR1 is MNHEY and CDR2 is SVGAGI. V lost 5 bases and J lost 0, with 13 bases in between. The CDR3 protein is CASSSWTDLNTEAFF. For the CDR3, the DNA is TGTGCCAGCAGTAGCTGGACAGACTTGAACACTGAAGCTTTCTTT.

The V and J genes are TRBV5-1 and TRBJ2-1; 11 bases match TRBD2. The CDR3 loop spans 16 amino acids. Germline trimming cut 3 bases from V and 10 bases from J; bases unmatched to any gene: 12. Per the germline V gene, CDR1 is SGHRS and CDR2 is YFSETQ. The CDR3 nucleotides are TGCGCCAGCAGCTCAGTTCTAGCGGGAGGTGGTGGGGAGCAGTTCTTC. Translation: CASSSVLAGGGGEQFF.

The chain employs TRBV28 and TRBJ2-7, with 7 bases identical to TRBD1. Germline assignment: CDR1 MDHEN and CDR2 SYDVKM. CDR3 length equals 14 residues. After removal of 5 bases from V and 0 bases from J, the junction contained 4 bases not matched to a gene. The CDR3 loop is CASSKDRTSYEQYF. CDR3 nucleotides: TGTGCCAGCAGTAAGGACAGGACCTCCTACGAGCAGTACTTC.

The chain uses TRBV5-1 and TRBJ2-5, with TRBD1 matching 7 bases. Looked up from germline, CDR1 is SGHRS and CDR2 is YFSETQ. V was clipped by 5 bases and J by 1 base; unmatched bases: 8. CDR3 length: 15 amino acids. The CDR3: CASSSQTGVQETQYF. In nucleotides, the CDR3 is TGCGCCAGCAGTTCCCAAACAGGGGTCCAAGAGACCCAGTACTTC.

The chain carries TRBV2 and TRBJ1-1; perhaps TRBD1 as D (6 bases). The germline CDR1 and CDR2 sequences are SNHLY and FYNNEI. This CDR3 has 12 amino acids. The ends were cut back, 11 bases at V and 2 bases at J, with 12 bases in the middle. The CDR3 spells CAGGAVNTEAFF. The CDR3 coding sequence is TGTGCCGGGGGGGCCGTCAACACTGAAGCTTTCTTT.

A single count supports this clone. This sequence joins TRBV20-1 and TRBJ2-1, with 9 bases that match TRBD2. The CDR3 contains 16 residues. The V segment lost 3 bases and the J segment 7 bases; nucleotides outside the gene matches: 13. Germline CDR1 reads DFQATT; CDR2 reads SNEGSKA (reference sequence). The CDR3 region has the DNA TGCAGTGCTAGTTCGTGGGCGGGAGGGCCGCGGAATGAGCAGTTCTTC. Its protein product is CSASSWAGGPRNEQFF.

This chain connects TRBV24-1 to TRBJ2-2, with D unresolved. The CDR3 spans 12 residues. Trimming left V 6 bases short and J 6 bases short, with 7 bases between. Germline V gives CDR1 KGHDR, CDR2 SFDVKD. The CDR3 is CATSSAAGELFF. The CDR3 bases are TGTGCCACCAGTTCTGCGGCCGGGGAGCTGTTTTTT.

This chain joins TRBV14 and TRBJ1-1; D is possibly TRBD1 (5 bases). V gave up 8 bases and J gave up 3 bases, with 13 bases separating them. Per the germline V gene, CDR1 is SGHDN and CDR2 is FVKESK. This CDR3 is 13 amino acids long. The CDR3 nucleotides read TGTGCCAGCTCGCGTCAGGGATACACTGAAGCTTTCTTT. Translation gives CASSRQGYTEAFF.

V and J are TRBV7-8 and TRBJ1-4, with 7 bases fitting TRBD1. Germline V gene sequence: CDR1 SGHVS, CDR2 FQNEAQ. The J segment lost 3 bases and the V segment lost 3 bases, leaving 10 bases of the junction unmatched. There are 17 residues in the CDR3. The CDR3 sequence is CASSFSPGGIPNEKLFF. CDR3 nucleotide sequence: TGTGCCAGCAGCTTTTCCCCAGGGGGGATACCTAATGAAAAACTGTTTTTT.

The chain is built from TRBV28 and TRBJ1-1; 7 bases are a match to TRBD1. The CDR3 has 15 residues. The V segment lost 4 bases and the J segment 3 bases; nucleotides outside the gene matches: 8. Germline V gene sequence: CDR1 MDHEN, CDR2 SYDVKM. The CDR3 sequence is CASSYRIDRDTEAFF. The CDR3 bases are TGTGCCAGCAGTTACCGAATCGACAGGGACACTGAAGCTTTCTTT.